The clone carrying this T cell receptor beta chain showed up just a few times. These data are taken from a study of T cells in Graves' hyperthyroidism and ophthalmopathy. Germline V CDR1 and CDR2: LNHDA, SQIVND (reference sequence). This CDR3 is built from 16 residues. Trimming at V came to 7 bases and at J to 2 bases, leaving 9 bases not matched to a gene. TCR beta CDR3 sequences were amplified from RNA transcripts. Initially, a first-round RT-PCR of the TCR CDR3 employed the HTBI primer set. TCRdb itself ran the multiplex PCR reads through MiXCR, one entry per CDR3 protein. The table has about 360,000 distinct CDR3 sequences, around 14% seen once; the top ten hold 9.2%.

Specimen: blood. The chain uses TRBV19 and TRBJ2-3; 10 bases map to TRBD2. The sequence was collected from a woman between 18 and 29 years old with Graves' hyperthyroidism. The CDR3 nucleotides read TGTGCCAGTACCTTCGTAGCGGGAGGAACCACAGATACGCAGTATTTT. Translating gives CASTFVAGGTTDTQYF.